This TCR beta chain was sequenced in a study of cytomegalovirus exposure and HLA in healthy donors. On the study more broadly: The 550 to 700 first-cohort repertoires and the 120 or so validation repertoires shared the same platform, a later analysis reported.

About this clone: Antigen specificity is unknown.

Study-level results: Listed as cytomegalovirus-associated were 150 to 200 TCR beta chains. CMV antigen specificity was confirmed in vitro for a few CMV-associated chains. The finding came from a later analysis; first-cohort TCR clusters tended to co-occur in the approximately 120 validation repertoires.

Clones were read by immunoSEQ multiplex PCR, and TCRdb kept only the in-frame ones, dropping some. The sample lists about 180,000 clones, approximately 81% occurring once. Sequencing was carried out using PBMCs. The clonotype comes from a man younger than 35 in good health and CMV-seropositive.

The CDR3 sequence: CASSEEWAGRSYEQYF. DNA of the CDR3: TGTGCCAGCAGTGAAGAGTGGGCAGGGAGGTCCTACGAGCAGTACTTC. This rearrangement joins TRBV2 to TRBJ2-7, with D perhaps TRBD2 (6 bases). The CDR3 extends over 16 amino acids. Trimming removed 1 base from V and 1 base from J, with 14 bases in between. Germline lookup yields CDR1 SNHLY and CDR2 FYNNEI.